This TCR beta chain was profiled in a study of neurological immune-mediated disorders. Study-wide context: Relapsing-remitting patients made up about 90% of the 34 multiple sclerosis patients, and secondary progressive patients made up 3.

This sample's time point: longitudinal time-point 3. 5'RACE employing 10-nucleotide random UMIs yielded the cDNA. MiXCR, run by TCRdb on the 5' RACE reads, gives a single entry per CDR3 protein. The sample includes about 81,000 distinct CDR3 sequences, about 4.5% of them seen just once. Trimming cost V 3 bases and J 3 bases; bases outside gene matches: 2. Per germline, CDR1 KGHSH and CDR2 LQKENI. CDR3 length equals 14 residues. This clonotype was seen many times. The sequencing input was PBMCs. This chain joins TRBV18 and TRBJ1-2, with 9 bases aligning to TRBD1. This clonotype was sampled from a woman aged 60-70 years with multiple sclerosis. The chain's CDR3 is CASSPRDRDYGYTF. CDR3 sequence (DNA): TGTGCCAGCTCACCGAGGGACAGGGACTATGGCTACACCTTC.